The rows below give T cell receptor beta chains drawn from one sample of a study of blood T cell repertoires in COVID-19. Measured with immunoSEQ multiplex PCR; TCRdb has only the in-frame clones, and not every one. The repertoire holds roughly 250,000 clones, with about 90% as singletons. Specimen: PBMCs or T cells enriched from blood (not recorded which). All receptors derive from a woman between 35 and 50 years old with acute COVID-19. Each CDR3 is given without its conserved first and last residue.

j_call v_call cdr3_aa
TRBJ2-7 TRBV9 ASSVGVAGGPGYEQY
TRBJ2-7 TRBV27 ASSLLAGGKEQY
TRBJ2-7 TRBV21-1 ASSKAREFGRKAYEQY
TRBJ1-1 TRBV30 AWSVQEAF
TRBJ2-5 TRBV11-2 ATADRQETQY
TRBJ2-7 TRBV9 ASSDGTSEQY
TRBJ2-7 TRBV19 ASSVIGAGEQY
TRBJ1-4 TRBV27 ASSLRTGTNEKLF
TRBJ2-5 TRBV5-1 ASSFPGEQETQY
TRBJ1-1 TRBV19 ASSKGQAGNAEAF
TRBJ2-2 TRBV2 ASSTSGGELF
TRBJ2-7 TRBV29-1 SVRTGGLVEQY
TRBJ1-3 TRBV2 ASRYRDSGNTIY
TRBJ2-5 TRBV15 ATSRYGTGLGETQY
TRBJ1-5 TRBV18 ASSPKSGTGYSNQPQH
TRBJ1-2 TRBV25-1 ASSAYQGPHYGYT
TRBJ1-1 TRBV3-1/TRBV3-2 ASSQPRGQNTEAF
TRBJ1-1 TRBV3-1/TRBV3-2 ASSERGTEAF
TRBJ2-1 TRBV6-1 ASSEEVWSGRAGF
TRBJ2-5 TRBV4-1 ASSPRLAGSQETQY
TRBJ2-1 TRBV7-3 ASSSPAGGTEQF
TRBJ1-1 TRBV4-1 ASSQPGYRTNTEAF
TRBJ2-3 TRBV5-1 ASSLSGTGTDTQY
TRBJ1-2 TRBV7-9 ASSPTGNYGYT
TRBJ1-1 TRBV29-1 SARDRESENTEAF
TRBJ2-7 TRBV7-2 ASYNRLRYEQY
TRBJ2-1 TRBV19 ASTLTGVGEQF
TRBJ2-1 TRBV9 ASSVAAERSYNEQF
TRBJ2-1 TRBV5-1 ASSLAFSGDGSKGNEQF
TRBJ2-7 TRBV7-9 ASRSGLVGSYEQY
TRBJ1-6 TRBV2 ASTNTGGNNSPLH
TRBJ1-2 TRBV7-9 ASIKTGGSYGYT
TRBJ1-4 TRBV9 ASSVHSGVPNEKLF
TRBJ2-1 TRBV7-8 ASSLERGGTGAGNEQF
TRBJ2-1 TRBV19 ASSIWGGEQF
TRBJ2-1 TRBV27 ASSLGGGRTYNEQF
TRBJ1-1 TRBV3-1/TRBV3-2 ASSQSSPGVTEAF
TRBJ2-7 TRBV21-1 ASSKVLDYEQY
TRBJ2-3 TRBV3-1/TRBV3-2 ASSNGTSGASTDTQY
TRBJ2-2 TRBV7-9 ASTARLAGDTGELF
TRBJ2-5 TRBV7-3 ASSLTSKETQY
TRBJ2-5 TRBV9 ASSWPGEPGTQY